A single TCR beta chain is shown here with its context. Its antigen remains undetermined. Base-call qualities are not available, and no considerably larger clone is one nucleotide away. The CDR3 regions of human TCRbeta chains were analyzed by immunosequencing. The authors processed their data as follows. Repertoire TCRs were matched against a reference library of SARS-CoV-2-specific TCRs generated with the MIRA antigen-specificity platform. Breadth was defined as the fraction of unique TCRs that were SARS-CoV-2-associated, and depth was defined as the fraction of total T cells that were SARS-CoV-2-associated. Using the MIRA data, each spike-specific TCR was mapped to the spike region that the TCR reacts to and placed in a CD4 or CD8 class. Log10-transformed breadth and depth values were compared by one-way ANOVA with Sidak's multiple comparisons tests. This is the immuneACCESS table as TCRdb keeps it, with only in-frame sequences that have V and J called. A part of the clones is gone; compared with another copy, unresolved V genes explain less than half, and the rest is unexplained. V, J and clone size reflect that table, while D and trimming were determined from the DNA. This sample holds 180,000 or so clones; 85% to 90% were observed only once. The leading ten clones occupy about 4.3% of the sample.

The record originates from a study of T cell responses to AZD1222 COVID-19 vaccine (dated by TCRdb to the early 2020s). At the level of the whole study: A total of 233 trial participants underwent TCR sequencing, of whom nearly 210 received two doses of AZD1222 and about 25 received two doses of the MenACWY control vaccine. Enrollment into the trials was organized by age into subgroups of 18-55, 56-69 and 70-plus years, and those subgroups contained roughly 150, 30 and 60 TCR-sequenced participants, respectively.

Sample time point, as interpreted from the label and publication: about 28 days (+/-7) after the second vaccine dose. The treatment or condition tag for this specimen amounts to: meningococcal conjugate vaccine given as trial control. Vaccinee samples were obtained from the UK trials COV001 and COV002, which included a single-blind randomized controlled phase 2/3 trial of AZD1222 (ChAdOx1 nCoV-19) in healthy adults. Trial participant PBMC samples were collected at day 0 and day 28 after the second dose for TCRbeta chain sequencing. General study outcomes and caveats: In the small 56-69-year group, the increase in depth fell short of significance, most likely because of low power. Most participants were white British and females outnumbered males, and the authors suggested that clonal diversity may have been underestimated. The whole spike protein was spanned by vaccine-associated CD4 TCRs, and dominant responses were seen in regions 160-218 and 743-854. Epitopes outside the regions mutated in the B.1.351 and B.1.1.7 variants were reportedly recognized by nearly half of the unique spike-specific TCRs. A significant rise in spike-specific TCR breadth and depth was observed after two AZD1222 doses relative to day 0 and relative to MenACWY recipients. Conclusions about previously exposed vaccinees are limited, since just a handful of AZD1222 recipients were seropositive for SARS-CoV-2 at baseline. Because no day 14 peak-response samples were available, the repertoires could be characterized only after the peak T cell response.

CDR1 and CDR2 (SGDLS, YYNGEE) derive from the germline V gene. The CDR3 covers 16 residues, taking in both the cysteine and the phenylalanine. The CDR3 DNA has 48 bases and is translated from base 1. After removal of 3 bases from V and 9 bases from J, the junction retains 12 bases not matched to a gene. The receptor's source is an adult who received the MenACWY meningococcal vaccine as a control. The sample in question was peripheral blood, obtained 28 days after the second dose of the MenACWY control vaccine. The chain uses TRBV9 and TRBJ2-1, with 10 bases aligning to TRBD2. The nucleotide sequence reads as follows: TGTGCCAGCAGCGCCGCACTAGCGGGACGGTCCACTGAGCAGTTCTTC. It is translated as CASSAALAGRSTEQFF.